This TCR beta chain emerged from a study of cytomegalovirus exposure and HLA in healthy donors. About the study: As an earlier analysis found, around 190 million T cells yielded around 110 million unique TCR beta sequences. Study outcomes and limitations: In vitro work confirmed that three CMV-associated chains recognize CMV antigens. In a later analysis, more than 15,000 TCR beta sequences were associated with HLA alleles at 0.05 false discovery rate.

This PCR relied on a set of 60 Vbeta primers and 13 Jbeta primers. Clones were read by immunoSEQ multiplex PCR, and TCRdb kept only the in-frame ones, dropping some. This table has about 38,000 clones, 66% appearing once. Trimming took 1 base from V and 5 from J, leaving 6 bases between them. The CDR3 extends over 13 amino acids. Germline V gives CDR1 SGHTA, CDR2 FQGNSA. Donors likely had unrecorded immune exposures despite being nominally healthy when sampled. As concerns this clone: The antigen is unknown.

This clonotype was sampled from a man aged 50-59 years in good health and CMV-seropositive. The V and J genes are TRBV7-2 and TRBJ2-1, with D uncertain. The specimen was PBMCs. CDR3 sequence (DNA): TGTGCCAGCAGCTTAGACAGAAACAATGAGCAGTTCTTC. Residues: CASSLDRNNEQFF.